A single sample gave rise to the 24 T cell receptor beta chains below, sequenced in a study of blood T cell repertoires in COVID-19. The protocol was immunoSEQ multiplex PCR, while the TCRdb copy is restricted to in-frame clones and leaves out a portion. The sample consists of 300,000 to 400,000 clones, around nine tenths of them appearing once. The specimen sequenced was peripheral blood. The source is a woman in her 70s with COVID-19, enrolled during active disease.

The chain employs TRBV3-1 (or the pseudogene TRBV3-2) and TRBJ2-5; the D gene is possibly TRBD2 (6 bases). Trimming cost V 6 bases and J 1 base, with 9 bases left between them. This CDR3 is built from 13 residues. Germline CDR1 LGHDT, CDR2 YNNKEL (reference sequence). The CDR3 nucleotides are TGTGCCAGCAGGGGGACTCCCCAAGAGACCCAGTACTTC. It is translated as CASRGTPQETQYF.

The J gene is TRBJ1-2, the V gene TRBV9; 7 bases line up with TRBD1. V lost 3 bases and J lost 5; bases outside the gene matches: 7. The CDR3 spans 14 residues. Germline V CDR1 and CDR2: SGDLS, YYNGEE. The CDR3 DNA is TGTGCCAGCAGCGCAGGGGGACAGTCTTATGGCTACACCTTC. Translation gives CASSAGGQSYGYTF.

The V call is TRBV7-2, the J call TRBJ2-3, with TRBD2 as a possible D gene (6 bases). The CDR3 extends over 16 amino acids. V shed 2 bases and J shed 6 bases, with 18 bases lying between them. CDR1 and CDR2 (germline): SGHTA, FQGNSA. The CDR3 DNA reads as TGTGCCAGCAGCTTAAGCCTGCGGGGTCCCTCGGATACGCAGTATTTT. As protein: CASSLSLRGPSDTQYF.

The V call is TRBV11-3, the J call TRBJ2-2; D might be TRBD1 (7 bases). Germline lookup yields CDR1 SGHNT and CDR2 YENEEA. The CDR3 covers 20 residues. V was trimmed by 5 bases and J by 4 bases, leaving 29 bases between them. CDR3 protein: CASSLTRAARGAPSTGELFF. For the CDR3, the DNA is TGTGCCAGCAGCCTTACCCGCGCGGCCAGGGGGGCCCCGAGCACCGGGGAGCTGTTTTTT.

This clone is a singleton in its sample. The chain carries TRBV2 and TRBJ2-7; 14 bases line up with TRBD2. The CDR3 covers 15 residues. Germline V gives CDR1 SNHLY, CDR2 FYNNEI. The junction had 4 bases not matched to a gene; V was cut back by 7 bases and J by 2 bases. DNA for the CDR3: TGTGCCAGCACCAAGGGACTAGCGGGGGCCTACGAGCAGTACTTC. Amino acid sequence: CASTKGLAGAYEQYF.

The V and J genes are TRBV29-1 and TRBJ1-4; D is perhaps TRBD1 (6 bases). The V end was cut by 5 bases, the J end by 4 bases, with 11 bases between. The CDR3 is made up of 13 amino acids. Germline assignment: CDR1 SQVTM and CDR2 ANQGSEA. The CDR3 sequence is CSVTGLGNEKLFF. In nucleotides, the CDR3 is TGCAGCGTTACAGGGTTGGGTAATGAAAAACTGTTTTTT.

The CDR3 reads CASSQGTKYGYTF. The CDR3 nucleotides are TGTGCCAGCAGCCAAGGGACAAAGTATGGCTACACCTTC. V and J are TRBV3-1 (or the pseudogene TRBV3-2) and TRBJ1-2, with a possible D match to TRBD1 (5 bases). Per germline, CDR1 LGHDT and CDR2 YNNKEL (reference sequence). Trimming left V 1 base short and J 5 bases short, with 8 bases between. This CDR3 region has 13 residues.

This chain uses TRBV21-1 with TRBJ1-2. TRBV21-1 is a recognized pseudogene. The CDR3 extends over 15 amino acids. The CDR3: CASSKSRGSGYGYTF. The DNA of the CDR3 is TGTGCCAGCAGCAAAAGTCGCGGGTCGGGCTATGGCTACACCTTC.

The chain couples TRBV24-1 to TRBJ2-7; 8 bases match TRBD1. There are 14 residues in the CDR3. CDR1 is KGHDR, CDR2 SFDVKD, per germline. The J segment lost 9 bases and the V segment lost 2 bases, leaving 8 bases of the junction unmatched. The CDR3 nucleotides read TGTGCCACCAGTGATTACAGGGGGAAGGTCGGGCAGTACTTC. Its protein is CATSDYRGKVGQYF.

The chain carries TRBV4-1 and TRBJ2-3, with a weak D call TRBD2 (7 bases). CDR1 and CDR2 from the germline V gene are MGHRA and YSYEKL. V lost 5 bases and J lost 3, with 18 bases in between. The CDR3 contains 16 residues. The CDR3, as DNA: TGCGCCAGCAGCGAAAGGGCGGGGGCGATTACAGATACGCAGTATTTT. Its translation: CASSERAGAITDTQYF.

The V and J genes are TRBV5-1 and TRBJ1-1, with 7 positions matching TRBD1. The V gene end was trimmed by 7 bases and the J gene end by 7 bases; junction bases not matched to a gene: 7. The CDR3 has 12 residues. Germline values: CDR1 SGHRS, CDR2 YFSETQ. CDR3 sequence reads: CASGDRAFEAFF. CDR3 nucleotide sequence: TGCGCCAGCGGAGACAGGGCCTTTGAAGCTTTCTTT.

The chain uses TRBV28 and TRBJ2-7; TRBD1 might be the D (6 bases). The CDR3 consists of 14 residues. The V end was cut by 4 bases, the J end by 0 bases, with 10 bases between. CDR1 MDHEN and CDR2 SYDVKM come from the germline V gene. This CDR3 reads CASSYYRDSYEQYF. CDR3 bases: TGTGCCAGCAGTTATTACAGGGACTCCTACGAGCAGTACTTC.

The chain recombines TRBV27 with TRBJ2-7, with D hard to call. V was pared by 7 bases and J by 3 bases, with 10 bases between. Germline CDR1 is MNHEY and CDR2 is SMNVEV (reference sequence). CDR3 length: 12 amino acids. The chain's CDR3 is CASTSGFYEQYF. The DNA of the CDR3 is TGTGCCAGCACCTCGGGTTTCTACGAGCAGTACTTC.

This clone occurred once. V usage is TRBV7-9 and J usage is TRBJ1-2; D unresolved. CDR3 length equals 14 residues. Per germline, CDR1 SEHNR and CDR2 FQNEAQ (reference sequence). V shed 2 bases and J shed 6 bases, with 13 bases lying between them. CDR3 nucleotide sequence: TGTGCCAGCAGCTTACCATCCCGAGTGAATGGCTACACCTTC. This translates into CASSLPSRVNGYTF.

The V and J genes are TRBV6-1 and TRBJ2-5, with 11 nucleotides matching TRBD2. Germline V gives CDR1 MNHNS, CDR2 SASEGT. This CDR3 comprises 15 residues. V lost 7 bases, J lost 7 bases, and 11 bases stayed unmatched. The chain's CDR3 is CASTKASGGPGTQYF. CDR3 bases: TGTGCCAGCACCAAGGCTAGCGGGGGGCCTGGGACCCAGTACTTC.

The chain uses TRBV28 and TRBJ1-2; unclear D gene. Germline V lookup: CDR1 MDHEN, CDR2 SYDVKM. V lost 6 bases and J lost 4, with 15 bases in between. The CDR3 loop spans 14 amino acids. CDR3 amino acids: CASRPTGSFYGYTF. The CDR3 nucleotides are TGTGCCAGCAGACCCACCGGGTCCTTCTATGGCTACACCTTC.

This clone has just one count. The V and J genes are TRBV7-2 and TRBJ2-7, with 10 bases that match TRBD2. The CDR3 is made up of 15 amino acids. From germline, CDR1 is SGHTA and CDR2 FQGNSA. With V trimmed by 4 bases and J by 9 bases, 12 bases remained unmatched. CDR3 nucleotide sequence: TGTGCCAGCAGCTCCCTACCCACTAGCGGGGTTTTGCAGTACTTC. Translated, it gives CASSSLPTSGVLQYF.

This clone was recorded once. V and J are TRBV6-2 or TRBV6-3 and TRBJ2-1; the D is unclear. Germline V gene lookup returns CDR1 MNHEY and CDR2 SVGEGT. This CDR3 has 11 residues. Trimming removed 2 bases at V and 9 bases at J, with 5 bases between. This CDR3 reads CASSYTGEQFF. In DNA, the CDR3 is TGTGCCAGCAGTTACACTGGTGAGCAGTTCTTC.

This rearrangement joins TRBV5-6 to TRBJ2-4; 9 bases map to TRBD1. Germline lookup yields CDR1 SGHDT and CDR2 YYEEEE. The V segment lost 3 bases and the J segment 16 bases; nucleotides outside the gene matches: 8. There are 12 residues in the CDR3. The CDR3 bases are TGTGCCAGCAGCTACCGGGACAGGGATGTATACTTC. Protein product: CASSYRDRDVYF.

This chain uses TRBV28 with TRBJ2-7, with 9 bases aligning to TRBD1. The junction had 12 bases not matched to a gene; V was cut back by 6 bases and J by 3 bases. Per germline, CDR1 MDHEN and CDR2 SYDVKM. The CDR3 totals 16 residues. CDR3 nucleotides: TGTGCCAGCAGGTCCACGGGACAGGGCGTAAACTACGAGCAGTACTTC. Translating it yields CASRSTGQGVNYEQYF.

The chain is built from TRBV19 and TRBJ2-7; a possible D gene is TRBD2 (7 bases). Germline values: CDR1 LNHDA, CDR2 SQIVND (reference sequence). The CDR3 runs to 15 residues. V was trimmed by 3 bases and J by 2 bases, leaving 14 bases between them. In nucleotides, the CDR3 is TGTGCCAGTAGTATTGCGGGGGCGGGCCCCTACGAGCAGTACTTC. Residues: CASSIAGAGPYEQYF.

This clone showed up just once. The V gene is TRBV5-3, the J gene TRBJ2-5; 8 bases match TRBD2. TRBV5-3 is designated an ORF whose function remains uncertain. The CDR3 is 15 amino acids. The trim removed 4 bases at V and 3 bases at J, leaving 8 bases unmatched. The CDR3 region has the DNA TGTGCCAGAAGCACGAGCGGGGGCTCTAAAGAGACCCAGTACTTC. Protein: CARSTSGGSKETQYF.

The chain is built from TRBV12-3 or TRBV12-4 and TRBJ1-3; D remains unclear. Deletions cut 3 bases from V and 6 bases from J, with 6 bases between. The CDR3 is made up of 12 amino acids. Here the CDR3 reads CASSLVENTIYF. As DNA, the CDR3 is TGTGCCAGCAGTTTGGTAGAAAACACCATATATTTT.

The chain employs TRBV12-5 and TRBJ2-7; TRBD1 matches 9 bases. The length of the CDR3 is 16 residues. Germline V gene sequence: CDR1 LGHNT, CDR2 FRNRAP. V lost 0 bases, J lost 2 bases, and 5 bases stayed unmatched. In nucleotides, the CDR3 is TGTGCTAGTGGTTTGGTACTCGGGGACAGGGCCTACGAGCAGTACTTC. Protein product: CASGLVLGDRAYEQYF.